The 16 T cell receptor beta chains below all came from one sample that was sequenced in a study of control samples from healthy donors and cancer patients. The table came from immunoSEQ multiplex PCR; TCRdb's copy has only in-frame clones and leaves some out. This sample yields about 100,000 clones, of which roughly 89% are seen a single time; about 7.8% belongs to the top ten. The specimen was blood. These receptors all stem from a young man in good health.

This rearrangement joins TRBV7-3 to TRBJ1-1, with a tentative D call TRBD1 (5 bases). Germline loops: CDR1 SGHTA, CDR2 FQGTGA. The CDR3 runs 13 residues. Trimming removed 6 bases at V and 3 bases at J, with 11 bases between. The CDR3 sequence: CASSQDTYTEAFF. The CDR3 DNA reads TGTGCCAGCAGTCAGGACACGTACACTGAAGCTTTCTTT. Combining the CDR3 with reference TRBV7-3 and TRBJ1-1 gives the whole variable domain GAGVSQTPSNKVTEKGKYVELRCDPISGHTALYWYRQSLGQGPEFLIYFQGTGAADDSGLPNDRFFAVRPEGSVSTLKIQRTERGDSAVYLCASSQDTYTEAFFGQGTRLTVV.

This rearrangement joins TRBV9 to TRBJ1-6; D is unclear. V was shortened by 0 bases and J by 5 bases, with 15 bases between the two germline ends. Germline V gene sequence: CDR1 SGDLS, CDR2 YYNGEE. The CDR3 is 17 amino acids. The CDR3 reads CASSVVPGFRNNSPLHF. Written as DNA, the CDR3 is TGTGCCAGCAGCGTAGTTCCGGGGTTTAGGAATAATTCACCCCTCCACTTT. The variable domain in full, completed from reference TRBV9 and TRBJ1-6, reads DSGVTQTPKHLITATGQRVTLRCSPRSGDLSVYWYQQSLDQGLQFLIQYYNGEERAKGNILERFSAQQFPDLHSELNLSSLELGDSALYFCASSVVPGFRNNSPLHFGNGTRLTVT.

This chain links TRBV6-4 with TRBJ2-6; TRBD2 matches 9 bases. This CDR3 contains 16 residues. After removal of 3 bases from V and 0 bases from J, the junction contained 0 bases not matched to a gene. Germline CDR1 reads MRHNA; CDR2 reads SNTAGT. The CDR3 sequence is CASSELAGSGANVLTF. The CDR3 DNA follows: TGTGCCAGCAGTGAACTAGCGGGCTCTGGGGCCAACGTCCTGACTTTC.

The V call is TRBV7-9, the J call TRBJ1-2, with 10 bases aligning to TRBD1. CDR1 is SEHNR and CDR2 is FQNEAQ in the germline V gene (reference sequence). This CDR3 spans 16 amino acids. Germline trimming cut 0 bases from V and 0 bases from J; bases unmatched to any gene: 1. CDR3 loop: CASSLAGTGANYGYTF. The DNA of the CDR3 is TGTGCCAGCAGCTTAGCGGGGACAGGGGCTAACTATGGCTACACCTTC.

This chain uses TRBV7-9 with TRBJ2-1; 7 nucleotides line up with TRBD2. The germline V gene has CDR1 SEHNR and CDR2 FQNEAQ (reference sequence). J was trimmed by 4 bases and V by 2 bases; bases with no gene match: 5. The CDR3 covers 15 residues. The CDR3 region is CASSLNSGYYNEQFF. CDR3 coding DNA: TGTGCCAGCAGCTTAAATAGCGGGTATTACAATGAGCAGTTCTTC.

V usage is TRBV6-5 and J usage is TRBJ2-7; no clear D gene. Germline loops: CDR1 MNHEY, CDR2 SVGAGI. CDR3 length: 11 residues. The V end was cut by 8 bases, the J end by 3 bases, with 8 bases between. The CDR3 DNA sequence: TGTGCCAGCCGAGAGCTCTACGAGCAGTACGTC. As protein: CASRELYEQYV.

J is TRBJ1-1 and V is TRBV10-3; a possible D gene is TRBD1 (5 bases). Germline CDR1 ENHRY, CDR2 SYGVKD. This CDR3 contains 15 residues. Trimming took off 10 bases at V and 1 base at J, with 19 bases between the two ends. CDR3 bases: TGTGCCACCAGAGGGTCCGGGACGGCGAACACTGAAGCTTTCTTT. Translating gives CATRGSGTANTEAFF.

Turning to this clone: At one end, the junction sequence differs from germline, possibly due to a read error. The chain carries TRBV2 and TRBJ1-4, with a possible D match to TRBD1 (6 bases). This CDR3 spans 15 amino acids. The germline V gene has CDR1 SNHLY and CDR2 FYNNEI. This CDR3 is CASREGTLTNEKLFF. DNA for the CDR3: TGTGCCAGCAGGGAAGGGACATTAACTAATGAAAAACTGTTTTTT.

V gene TRBV7-2 combines with J gene TRBJ2-7, with TRBD1 as a possible D gene (5 bases). The germline V and J ends were trimmed by 5 bases and 4 bases, with 15 bases remaining between them. Germline CDR1 is SGHTA and CDR2 is FQGNSA. This CDR3 has 14 amino acids. The CDR3 spells CASSPTALRYEQYV. CDR3 sequence (DNA): TGTGCCAGCAGCCCGACAGCTCTGAGGTACGAGCAGTACGTC.

The chain couples TRBV9 to TRBJ2-2; D possibly corresponds to TRBD2 (6 bases). This CDR3 is built from 15 residues. CDR1 and CDR2 (germline): SGDLS, YYNGEE. V was clipped by 5 bases and J by 0 bases, with 11 bases between them. The CDR3 loop reads CASRRGRANTGELFF. CDR3 coding DNA: TGTGCCAGCAGGCGGGGCCGTGCGAACACCGGGGAGCTGTTTTTT.

The CDR3 sequence: CASSLSTGAGNTIYF. The CDR3 DNA follows: TGTGCCAGCAGTTTATCGACGGGGGCTGGAAACACCATATATTTT. This chain joins TRBV27 and TRBJ1-3; possibly TRBD1 for D (5 bases). Germline assignment: CDR1 MNHEY and CDR2 SMNVEV (reference sequence). The V and J ends lost 0 bases and 2 bases respectively, with 8 bases between them. This CDR3 contains 15 residues.

This chain links TRBV11-2 with TRBJ1-1; D is unclear. This CDR3 contains 14 residues. Germline lookup yields CDR1 SGHAT and CDR2 FQNNGV. V lost 6 bases and J 5 bases, leaving 16 bases between the germline ends. The CDR3 DNA follows: TGTGCCAGCAGGCTGGGAGGAGGGAATACTGAAGCTTTCTTT. Translation: CASRLGGGNTEAFF.

This chain links TRBV5-4 with TRBJ2-3, with D perhaps assigned TRBD1 or TRBD2 (5 bases each). The CDR3 length is 18 residues. Trimming cost V 0 bases and J 6 bases, with 23 bases left between them. Looked up from germline, CDR1 is SGHNT and CDR2 is YYREEE (reference sequence). This CDR3 is CASSLAGRTSGAWDTQYF. DNA of the CDR3: TGTGCCAGCAGCTTGGCCGGTCGAACTAGTGGGGCTTGGGATACGCAGTATTTT. The complete variable domain, with remaining parts taken from reference TRBV5-4 and TRBJ2-3, reads ETGVTQSPTHLIKTRGQQVTLRCSSQSGHNTVSWYQQALGQGPQFIFQYYREEENGRGNFPPRFSGLQFPNYSSELNVNALELDDSALYLCASSLAGRTSGAWDTQYFGPGTRLTVL.

The chain recombines TRBV6-2 or TRBV6-3 with TRBJ1-1; D is uncertain. This CDR3 has 12 residues. Trimming left V 5 bases short and J 6 bases short, with 10 bases between. From germline, CDR1 is MNHEY and CDR2 SVGEGT. CDR3 residues: CASSTWGAEAFF. The CDR3 DNA follows: TGTGCCAGCAGTACGTGGGGAGCTGAAGCTTTCTTT.

The chain is built from TRBV5-1 and TRBJ1-1; possible D gene TRBD1, 6 bases. The V end lost 9 bases, the J end lost 1 base, and 16 bases lay between the germline ends. CDR3 length: 14 amino acids. CDR1 and CDR2 (germline): SGHRS, YFSETQ. CDR3 in amino acids: CATSLLGGNTEAFF. Written as DNA, the CDR3 is TGCGCCACCTCACTTCTAGGGGGGAACACTGAAGCTTTCTTT.

The genes are TRBV5-1 and TRBJ2-5; D unclear. CDR1 is SGHRS and CDR2 is YFSETQ in the germline V gene. The CDR3 extends over 14 amino acids. V shed 1 base and J shed 2 bases, with 9 bases lying between them. DNA of the CDR3: TGCGCCAGCAGCTTGTGGGCGGCTCAAGAGACCCAGTACTTC. Amino acid sequence: CASSLWAAQETQYF.